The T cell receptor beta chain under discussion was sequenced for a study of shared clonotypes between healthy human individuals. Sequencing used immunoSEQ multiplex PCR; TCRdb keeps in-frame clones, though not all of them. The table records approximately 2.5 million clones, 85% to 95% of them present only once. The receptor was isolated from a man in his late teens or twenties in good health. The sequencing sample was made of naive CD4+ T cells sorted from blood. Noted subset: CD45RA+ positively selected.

The CDR3 is CASRPNRGGQYEQYF. The CDR3 nucleotides read TGTGCCAGCAGGCCCAACAGGGGGGGACAATACGAGCAGTACTTC. The chain has TRBV7-8 and TRBJ2-7, with D perhaps matching TRBD1 (8 bases). The germline V gene encodes CDR1 SGHVS and CDR2 FQNEAQ. Trimming removed 6 bases from V and 4 bases from J, with 19 bases in between. The CDR3 is made up of 15 amino acids.